Listed below are T cell receptor beta chains from one sample, sequenced in a study of CD8 T cells in Susac syndrome. TCRdb redid the calling of the immunoSEQ multiplex PCR reads with MiXCR, one entry per CDR3 protein. The sample consists of fewer than 85,000 distinct CDR3 sequences, about 95% of them appearing once. The sequenced sample consisted of CD8+ T cells from PBMCs. The receptors were gathered from a human donor with Susac syndrome. Both conserved end residues are part of each CDR3. Fields, in order: V gene, J gene, D gene, clone size, CDR3 DNA, CDR3 protein. The D gene is left open where the match is weak. Rows may omit the clone size; those that give it use once, few, many or a size class.

v_gene: TRBV20-1; j_gene: TRBJ2-1; d_gene: TRBD2; abundance: .; CDR3nt: TGCAGTGCTAGTACTAGCGGGAGGGATAGCTCCTACAATGAGCAGTTCTTC; CDR3aa: CSASTSGRDSSYNEQFF
v_gene: TRBV4-1; j_gene: TRBJ1-5; d_gene: TRBD1; abundance: .; CDR3nt: TGCGCCAGCAGCCAAGAAACAGGGGGCTTCAATCAGCCCCAGCATTTT; CDR3aa: CASSQETGGFNQPQHF
v_gene: TRBV5-5; j_gene: TRBJ1-1; d_gene: .; abundance: .; CDR3nt: TGTGCCAGCAGCTTGGCGACACCGGGGACTGAAGCTTTCTTT; CDR3aa: CASSLATPGTEAFF
v_gene: TRBV29-1; j_gene: TRBJ2-1; d_gene: TRBD2; abundance: .; CDR3nt: TGCAGCGTTGAAGATCTCGGGAGGGGGGGATACAATGAGCAGTTCTTC; CDR3aa: CSVEDLGRGGYNEQFF
v_gene: TRBV27; j_gene: TRBJ2-3; d_gene: .; abundance: once; CDR3nt: TGTGCCAGCAGCCTCGAGGGGGGAAGGACAGATACGCAGTATTTT; CDR3aa: CASSLEGGRTDTQYF
v_gene: TRBV28; j_gene: TRBJ1-5; d_gene: .; abundance: .; CDR3nt: TGTGCCAGCAGTTGGCCCAATCAGCCCCAGCATTTT; CDR3aa: CASSWPNQPQHF
v_gene: TRBV18; j_gene: TRBJ1-1; d_gene: .; abundance: .; CDR3nt: TGTGCCAGCTCACCACTATACCCCTTAAACACTGAAGCTTTCTTT; CDR3aa: CASSPLYPLNTEAFF
v_gene: TRBV20-1; j_gene: TRBJ2-7; d_gene: .; abundance: .; CDR3nt: TGCAGTGCTTACCCGACGGGACTCCTCCACGAGCAGTACTTC; CDR3aa: CSAYPTGLLHEQYF
v_gene: TRBV14; j_gene: TRBJ2-3; d_gene: TRBD2; abundance: .; CDR3nt: TGTGCCAGCAGCCAAGAAGATACCCTTTACGCGGGAGTGACAGATACGCAGTATTTT; CDR3aa: CASSQEDTLYAGVTDTQYF
v_gene: TRBV4-1; j_gene: TRBJ1-1; d_gene: TRBD1; abundance: .; CDR3nt: TGCGCCAGCAGCCAAGGACAGGGGGAGCTCACTGAAGCTTTCTTT; CDR3aa: CASSQGQGELTEAFF
v_gene: TRBV28; j_gene: TRBJ1-2; d_gene: .; abundance: .; CDR3nt: TGTGCCAGCAGCCCCGGCGGAGGCTACACCTTC; CDR3aa: CASSPGGGYTF
v_gene: TRBV7-9; j_gene: TRBJ2-7; d_gene: TRBD1; abundance: .; CDR3nt: TGTGCCAGCAGCCTTCGGGACAGGTCTTACGAGCAGTACTTC; CDR3aa: CASSLRDRSYEQYF
v_gene: TRBV7-2; j_gene: TRBJ2-3; d_gene: .; abundance: .; CDR3nt: TGTGCCAGCAGCTACCTTCGCGGATATACGCAGTATTTT; CDR3aa: CASSYLRGYTQYF
v_gene: TRBV5-4; j_gene: TRBJ2-3; d_gene: .; abundance: .; CDR3nt: TGTGCCAGCAGTCCCACGACTGGCACAGATACGCAGTATTTT; CDR3aa: CASSPTTGTDTQYF
v_gene: TRBV20-1; j_gene: TRBJ2-1; d_gene: TRBD2; abundance: once; CDR3nt: TGCAGTGCTACTCGTAGGCGGCTAGCGGGAGGAGGGGCTTACAATGAGCAGTTCTTC; CDR3aa: CSATRRRLAGGGAYNEQFF
v_gene: TRBV11-2; j_gene: TRBJ2-3; d_gene: TRBD1; abundance: .; CDR3nt: TGTGCCAGCACTACAGGGGCCACAGATACGCAGTATTTT; CDR3aa: CASTTGATDTQYF
v_gene: TRBV5-1; j_gene: TRBJ2-5; d_gene: TRBD2; abundance: .; CDR3nt: TGCGCCAGCAGCTCCAACTTAGCGGGAGGGCCGGTGGAGACCCAGTACTTC; CDR3aa: CASSSNLAGGPVETQYF
v_gene: TRBV6-6; j_gene: TRBJ2-3; d_gene: .; abundance: .; CDR3nt: TGTGCCAGCTCCCACCGGACACCTAGCACAGATACGCAGTATTTT; CDR3aa: CASSHRTPSTDTQYF
v_gene: TRBV27; j_gene: TRBJ1-2; d_gene: .; abundance: .; CDR3nt: TGTGCCAGCAGACTCTCTACAGGGCCCCACCCTAGTGGCTACACCTTC; CDR3aa: CASRLSTGPHPSGYTF
v_gene: TRBV12-3/TRBV12-4; j_gene: TRBJ2-7; d_gene: .; abundance: .; CDR3nt: TGTGCCAGCAGTTTAGGTGGGCAGTCCTACGAGCAGTACTTC; CDR3aa: CASSLGGQSYEQYF
v_gene: TRBV4-2; j_gene: TRBJ2-7; d_gene: TRBD1; abundance: .; CDR3nt: TGTGCCAGCAGCCAAGCGGACAGGGGAGGTGGCGAGCAGTACTTC; CDR3aa: CASSQADRGGGEQYF
v_gene: TRBV14; j_gene: TRBJ2-7; d_gene: .; abundance: once; CDR3nt: TGTGCCACCGGGACGCATACCTACGAGCAGTACTTC; CDR3aa: CATGTHTYEQYF
v_gene: TRBV15; j_gene: TRBJ2-3; d_gene: .; abundance: .; CDR3nt: TGTGCCACCAGCAGTTTTAGGCCAGATACGCAGTATTTT; CDR3aa: CATSSFRPDTQYF
v_gene: TRBV20-1; j_gene: TRBJ2-7; d_gene: .; abundance: .; CDR3nt: TGCAGTGCTAGAGAATTCGGACAACCCCGCTCCTACGAGCAGTACTTC; CDR3aa: CSAREFGQPRSYEQYF
v_gene: TRBV6-6; j_gene: TRBJ2-3; d_gene: TRBD2; abundance: .; CDR3nt: TGTGCCAGCGGCGGGAGGGATATGCCAGATACGCAGTATTTT; CDR3aa: CASGGRDMPDTQYF
v_gene: TRBV5-6; j_gene: TRBJ1-1; d_gene: .; abundance: .; CDR3nt: TGTGCCAGCAGCCCCGGAGTGCCCAACACTGAAGCTTTCTTT; CDR3aa: CASSPGVPNTEAFF
v_gene: TRBV29-1; j_gene: TRBJ2-1; d_gene: .; abundance: .; CDR3nt: TGCAGCGTAGAAGACAGCACCTCCTACAATGAGCAGTTCTTC; CDR3aa: CSVEDSTSYNEQFF
v_gene: TRBV29-1; j_gene: TRBJ2-7; d_gene: .; abundance: .; CDR3nt: TGCAGCGTTGATGGGGGCGAGCAGTACTTC; CDR3aa: CSVDGGEQYF
v_gene: TRBV20-1; j_gene: TRBJ1-1; d_gene: .; abundance: .; CDR3nt: TGCAGTGCTAGATCGGGGGCGGGGGGATACGCTGAAGCTTTCTTT; CDR3aa: CSARSGAGGYAEAFF
v_gene: TRBV18; j_gene: TRBJ1-1; d_gene: TRBD1; abundance: .; CDR3nt: TGTGCCAGCTCACCACCCCGAGGGACAGGGCCTGAAGCTTTCTTT; CDR3aa: CASSPPRGTGPEAFF
v_gene: TRBV12-3/TRBV12-4; j_gene: TRBJ2-1; d_gene: TRBD2; abundance: .; CDR3nt: TGTGCCGGGGCTAGCGGGAGGGACTATGAGCAGTTCTTC; CDR3aa: CAGASGRDYEQFF
v_gene: TRBV4-2; j_gene: TRBJ2-1; d_gene: TRBD2; abundance: .; CDR3nt: TGTGCCAGCAGCCAAGAGCCCGCGGGGACTAGCGGAAACAATGAGCAGTTCTTC; CDR3aa: CASSQEPAGTSGNNEQFF
v_gene: TRBV5-1; j_gene: TRBJ2-1; d_gene: TRBD2; abundance: .; CDR3nt: TGCGCCAGCACTTTGGGAGGGGTAGCGGGAGTTGATGAGCAGTTCTTC; CDR3aa: CASTLGGVAGVDEQFF
v_gene: TRBV29-1; j_gene: TRBJ1-4; d_gene: .; abundance: .; CDR3nt: TGCAGCGTTACAGGGTCGCATGAAAAACTGTTTTTT; CDR3aa: CSVTGSHEKLFF
v_gene: TRBV19; j_gene: TRBJ2-1; d_gene: .; abundance: once; CDR3nt: TGTGCCAGTAGTATATCCGCCTCTCCCTGGGGGGATGAGCAGTTCTTC; CDR3aa: CASSISASPWGDEQFF